This T cell receptor (beta chain) emerged from a study of CD8+CD57+ T cells in acquired aplastic anemia. For the study at large: Sorted CD4+ and CD8+ cells gave a mean 3.2 ug DNA, range 0.2 to 27.4 ug. Study-wide results and limits: Simpson's diversity of CD8+ cells was not significantly different in patients compared with controls.

Concerning this clonotype: What it binds is not known.

For sequencing, patients were chosen who had shown expansion of CD8+CD57+ cells by flow cytometry. Severe acquired aplastic anemia was diagnosed in all patients. Blood came from patients not yet given any therapy. Genomic DNA served as template for TCR beta VDJ and CDR3 profiling. TCRdb ran MiXCR on the reads and lists one entry per CDR3 protein. The table lists about 180,000 distinct CDR3 sequences, around half of them singletons. This clonotype originated in a human donor with aplastic anemia. The specimen was sorted CD4+, CD8+, or CD8+CD57+ T cells (not recorded which) from PBMCs.

In nucleotides, the CDR3 is TGTGCCAGCAGTTCGGACAGGGGGCTCAACTATGGCTACACCTTC. Translation gives CASSSDRGLNYGYTF. The chain carries TRBV2 and TRBJ1-2; 11 bases are shared with TRBD1. J lost 2 bases, V lost 5 bases, and 4 bases had no gene match. Germline-derived CDR1 and CDR2 are SNHLY and FYNNEI. CDR3 size: 15 residues.